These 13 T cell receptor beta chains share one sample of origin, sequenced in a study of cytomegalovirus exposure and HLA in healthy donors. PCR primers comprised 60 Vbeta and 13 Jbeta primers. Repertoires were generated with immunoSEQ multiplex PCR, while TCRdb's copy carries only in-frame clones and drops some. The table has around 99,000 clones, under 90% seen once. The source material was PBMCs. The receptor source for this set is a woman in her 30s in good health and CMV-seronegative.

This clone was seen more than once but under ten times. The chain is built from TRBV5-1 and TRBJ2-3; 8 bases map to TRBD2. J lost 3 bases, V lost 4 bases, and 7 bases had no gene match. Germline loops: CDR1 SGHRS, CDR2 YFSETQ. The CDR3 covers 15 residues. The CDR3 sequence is CASSPGRAGTDTQYF. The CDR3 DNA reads TGCGCCAGCAGCCCCGGGAGGGCTGGGACAGATACGCAGTATTTT.

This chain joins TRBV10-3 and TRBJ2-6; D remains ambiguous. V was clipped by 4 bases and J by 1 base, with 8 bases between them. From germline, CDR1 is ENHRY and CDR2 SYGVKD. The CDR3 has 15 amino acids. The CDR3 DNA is TGTGCCATCAGTGGCAGTGCTTCTGGGGCCAACGTCCTGACTTTC. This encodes CAISGSASGANVLTF.

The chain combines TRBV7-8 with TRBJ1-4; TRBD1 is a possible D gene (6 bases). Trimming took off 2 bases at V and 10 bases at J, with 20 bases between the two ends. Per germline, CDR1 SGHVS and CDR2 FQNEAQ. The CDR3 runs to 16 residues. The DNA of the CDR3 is TGTGCCAGCAGCTTAAGTGTACAGGGCGGGTTACGAAAACTGTTTTTT. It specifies CASSLSVQGGLRKLFF.

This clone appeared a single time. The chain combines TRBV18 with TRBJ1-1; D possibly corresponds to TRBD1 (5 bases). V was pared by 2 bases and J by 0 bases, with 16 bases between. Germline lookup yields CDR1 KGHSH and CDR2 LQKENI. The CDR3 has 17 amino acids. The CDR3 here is CASSPTIGGSVNTEAFF. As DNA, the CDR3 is TGTGCCAGCTCACCAACGATCGGGGGGAGCGTGAACACTGAAGCTTTCTTT.

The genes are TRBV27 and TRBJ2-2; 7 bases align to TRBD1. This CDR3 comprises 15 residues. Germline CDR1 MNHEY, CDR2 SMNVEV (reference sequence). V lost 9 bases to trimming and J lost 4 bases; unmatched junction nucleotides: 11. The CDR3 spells CASQTVQGLTGELFF. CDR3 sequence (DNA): TGTGCCAGTCAGACAGTACAGGGGCTCACCGGGGAGCTGTTTTTT.

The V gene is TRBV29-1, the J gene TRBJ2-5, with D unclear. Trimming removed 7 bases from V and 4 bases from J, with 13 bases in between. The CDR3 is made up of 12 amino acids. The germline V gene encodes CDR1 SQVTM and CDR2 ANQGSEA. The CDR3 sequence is CSADEASETQYF. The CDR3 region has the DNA TGCAGCGCCGATGAGGCTTCAGAGACCCAGTACTTC.

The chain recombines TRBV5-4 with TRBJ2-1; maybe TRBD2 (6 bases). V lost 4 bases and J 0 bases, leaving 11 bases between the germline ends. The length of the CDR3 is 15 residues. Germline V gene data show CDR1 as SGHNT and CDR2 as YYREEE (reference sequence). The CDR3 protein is CASSVDGSSYNEQFF. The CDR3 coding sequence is TGTGCCAGCAGCGTGGACGGGAGCTCCTACAATGAGCAGTTCTTC.

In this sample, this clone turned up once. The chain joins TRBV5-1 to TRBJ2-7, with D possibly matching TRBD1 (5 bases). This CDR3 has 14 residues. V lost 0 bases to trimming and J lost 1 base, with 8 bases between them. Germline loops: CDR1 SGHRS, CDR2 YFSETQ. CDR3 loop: CASSLDHRSYEQYF. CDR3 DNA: TGCGCCAGCAGCTTGGATCACAGGTCCTACGAGCAGTACTTC.

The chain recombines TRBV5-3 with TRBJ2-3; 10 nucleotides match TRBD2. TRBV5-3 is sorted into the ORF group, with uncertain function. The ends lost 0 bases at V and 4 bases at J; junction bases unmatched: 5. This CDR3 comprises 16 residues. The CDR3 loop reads CARSLALAGVADTQYF. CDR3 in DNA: TGTGCCAGAAGCTTGGCCCTAGCGGGAGTTGCAGATACGCAGTATTTT.

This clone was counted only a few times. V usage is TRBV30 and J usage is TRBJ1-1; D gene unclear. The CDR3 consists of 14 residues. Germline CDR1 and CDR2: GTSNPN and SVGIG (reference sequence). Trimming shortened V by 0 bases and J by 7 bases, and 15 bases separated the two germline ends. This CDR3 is CAWSVGVGVDEAFF. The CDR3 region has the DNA TGTGCCTGGAGTGTGGGAGTCGGGGTAGATGAAGCTTTCTTT.

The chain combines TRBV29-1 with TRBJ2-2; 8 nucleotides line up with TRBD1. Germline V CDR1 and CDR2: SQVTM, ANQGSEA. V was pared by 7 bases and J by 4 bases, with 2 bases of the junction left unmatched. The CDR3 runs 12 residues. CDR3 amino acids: CSGGQATGELFF. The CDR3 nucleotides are TGCAGCGGGGGACAGGCCACCGGGGAGCTGTTTTTT.

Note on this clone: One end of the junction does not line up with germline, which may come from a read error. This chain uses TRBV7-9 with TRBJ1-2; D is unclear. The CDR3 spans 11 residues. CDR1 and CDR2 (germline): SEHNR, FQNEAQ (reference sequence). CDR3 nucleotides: TGTTCCAGCAGCTTATTTGACAGCTACACCTTC. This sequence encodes CSSSLFDSYTF. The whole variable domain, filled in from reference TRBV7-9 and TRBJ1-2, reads DTGVSQNPRHKITKRGQNVTFRCDPISEHNRLYWYRQTLGQGPEFLTYFQNEAQLEKSRLLSDRFSAERPKGSFSTLEIQRTEQGDSAMYLCSSSLFDSYTFGSGTRLTVV.

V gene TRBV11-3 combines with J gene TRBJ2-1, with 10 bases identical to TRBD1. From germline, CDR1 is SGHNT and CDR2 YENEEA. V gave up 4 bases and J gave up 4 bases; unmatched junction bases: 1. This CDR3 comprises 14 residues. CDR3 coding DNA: TGTGCCAGCAGCTCGGGACAGGGGTACAATGAGCAGTTCTTC. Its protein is CASSSGQGYNEQFF.